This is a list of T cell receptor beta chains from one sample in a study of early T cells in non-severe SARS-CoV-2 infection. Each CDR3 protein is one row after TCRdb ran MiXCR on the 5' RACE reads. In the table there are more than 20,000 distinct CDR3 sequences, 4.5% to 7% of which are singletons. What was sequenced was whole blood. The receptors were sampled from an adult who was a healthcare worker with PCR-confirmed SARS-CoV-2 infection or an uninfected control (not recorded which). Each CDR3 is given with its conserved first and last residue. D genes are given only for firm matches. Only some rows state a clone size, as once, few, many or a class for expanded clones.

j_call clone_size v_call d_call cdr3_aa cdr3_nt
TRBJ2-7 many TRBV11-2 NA CASSSLEVRRSPREQYF TGTGCCAGCAGCTCTCTGGAGGTTAGACGTTCTCCTCGCGAGCAGTACTTC
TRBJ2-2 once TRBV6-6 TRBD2 CASSYSQDSGAKNTGELFF TGTGCCAGCAGTTACTCGCAGGATAGCGGGGCGAAGAACACCGGGGAGCTGTTTTTT
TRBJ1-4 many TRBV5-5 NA CASSLVMAENEKLFF TGTGCCAGCAGCTTGGTGATGGCAGAAAATGAAAAACTGTTTTTT
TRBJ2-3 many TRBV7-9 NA CASSFSRGGGTDTQYF TGTGCCAGCAGCTTCAGCAGGGGGGGCGGAACAGATACGCAGTATTTT
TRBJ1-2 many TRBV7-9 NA CASSLVVGRRFNYGYTF TGTGCCAGCAGCTTAGTTGTGGGCAGGCGCTTTAACTATGGCTACACCTTC
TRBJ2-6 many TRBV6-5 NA CASSPLAVTGGLKGANVLTF TGTGCCAGCAGTCCCTTAGCGGTCACAGGCGGGCTAAAGGGGGCCAACGTCCTGACTTTC
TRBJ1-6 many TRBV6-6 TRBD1 CASSTGQPTSPLHF TGTGCCAGCAGTACGGGACAGCCAACTTCACCCCTCCACTTT
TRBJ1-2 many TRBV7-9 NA CASSLGTRNYGYTF TGTGCCAGCAGCTTAGGAACCAGGAACTATGGCTACACCTTC
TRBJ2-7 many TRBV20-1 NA CSAREGNEQYF TGCAGTGCTAGAGAAGGGAACGAGCAGTACTTC
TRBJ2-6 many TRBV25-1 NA CASSKGLFSGANVLTF TGTGCCAGCAGCAAAGGACTCTTCTCTGGGGCCAACGTCCTGACTTTC
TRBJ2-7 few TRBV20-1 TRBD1 CSAIDRGRTYEQYF TGCAGTGCTATCGACAGGGGGCGGACCTACGAGCAGTACTTC
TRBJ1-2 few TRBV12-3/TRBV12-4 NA CASSFSGPNYGYTF TGTGCCAGCAGTTTCTCGGGACCTAACTATGGCTACACCTTC
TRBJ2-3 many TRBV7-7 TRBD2 CASSPGGDTQYF TGTGCTAGCAGCCCGGGGGGAGATACGCAGTATTTT
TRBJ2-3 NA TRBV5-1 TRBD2 CASSSTTSGITDTQYF TGCGCCAGCAGCTCAACGACTAGCGGGATAACAGATACGCAGTATTTT
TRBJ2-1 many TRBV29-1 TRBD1 CSGGQGYNNEQFF TGCAGCGGAGGACAGGGGTATAACAATGAGCAGTTCTTC
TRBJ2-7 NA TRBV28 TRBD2 CASSLGGGGVSYEQYF TGTGCCAGCAGTTTAGGTGGCGGGGGGGTCTCCTACGAGCAGTACTTC
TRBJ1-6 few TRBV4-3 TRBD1 CASSQGGSGQGRNSPLHF TGCGCCAGCAGCCAAGGAGGGTCAGGACAGGGGCGGAATTCACCCCTCCACTTT
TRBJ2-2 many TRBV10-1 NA CASSEGGAGRELFF TGCGCCAGCAGTGAGGGGGGGGCCGGCCGGGAGCTGTTTTTT
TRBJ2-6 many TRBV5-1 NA CASSGSSGANVLTF TGCGCCAGCAGCGGAAGCTCTGGGGCCAACGTCCTGACTTTC
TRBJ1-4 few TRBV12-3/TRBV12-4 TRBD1 CASSPMGTGSNEKLFF TGTGCCAGCAGTCCAATGGGGACAGGGAGTAATGAAAAACTGTTTTTT
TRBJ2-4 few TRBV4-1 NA CASSFAPRLAKNIQYF TGCGCCAGCAGCTTCGCCCCTAGGTTAGCCAAAAACATTCAGTACTTC
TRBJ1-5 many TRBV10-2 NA CASSEGGRNQPQHF TGCGCCAGCAGTGAGGGGGGGCGGAATCAGCCCCAGCATTTT
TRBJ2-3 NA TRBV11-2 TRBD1 CASSLYGQDRDTQYF TGTGCCAGCAGCTTATACGGACAGGACAGAGATACGCAGTATTTT
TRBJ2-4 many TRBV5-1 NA CASSTQNPGKNIQYF TGCGCCAGCAGCACCCAGAACCCTGGCAAAAACATTCAGTACTTC
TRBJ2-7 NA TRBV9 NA CASSVARYGEQYF TGTGCCAGCAGCGTAGCAAGGTACGGGGAGCAGTACTTC
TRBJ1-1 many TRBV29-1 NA CSVTPGGVNTEAFF TGCAGCGTGACGCCTGGAGGTGTGAACACTGAAGCTTTCTTT
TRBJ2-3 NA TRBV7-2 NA CASSFYRSTDTQYF TGTGCCAGCAGCTTTTACAGGAGCACAGATACGCAGTATTTT
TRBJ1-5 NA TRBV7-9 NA CASSLRDTNQPQHF TGTGCCAGCAGCCTCCGGGACACGAATCAGCCCCAGCATTTT
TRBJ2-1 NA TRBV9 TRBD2 CASSGQRGGLNEQFF TGTGCCAGCAGCGGACAGCGGGGGGGCCTCAATGAGCAGTTCTTC
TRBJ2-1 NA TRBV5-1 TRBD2 CASSLGLAGYNEQFF TGCGCCAGCAGCTTGGGGCTAGCGGGGTACAATGAGCAGTTCTTC
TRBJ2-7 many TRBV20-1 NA CSARAQNTYEQYF TGCAGTGCTAGGGCCCAGAACACCTACGAGCAGTACTTC
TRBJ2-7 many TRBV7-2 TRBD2 CASRTTSGTYEQYF TGTGCCAGCAGAACAACTAGCGGGACCTACGAGCAGTACTTC
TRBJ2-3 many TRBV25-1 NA CASSAGQGTQYF TGTGCCAGCAGTGCCGGGCAGGGTACGCAGTATTTT
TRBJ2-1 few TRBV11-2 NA CASRTLNEQFF TGTGCCAGCAGGACCCTAAATGAGCAGTTCTTC
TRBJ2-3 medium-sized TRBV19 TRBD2 CASTGPGGPIDTQYF TGTGCCAGTACTGGACCGGGGGGTCCGATAGATACGCAGTATTTT
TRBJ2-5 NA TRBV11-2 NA CASSLGLKQETQYF TGTGCCAGCAGCCTCGGACTGAAACAAGAGACCCAGTACTTC
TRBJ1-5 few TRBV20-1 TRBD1 CSARDDRVGNQPQHF TGCAGTGCTAGAGATGACAGGGTGGGCAATCAGCCCCAGCATTTT
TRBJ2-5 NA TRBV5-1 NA CASSLTTETQYF TGCGCCAGCAGCTTGACCACAGAGACCCAGTACTTC
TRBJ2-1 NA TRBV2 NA CASLIRNNEQFF TGTGCCAGCCTCATACGCAACAATGAGCAGTTCTTC
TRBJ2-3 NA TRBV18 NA CASSSPGNTQYF TGTGCCAGCTCATCCCCCGGGAATACGCAGTATTTT
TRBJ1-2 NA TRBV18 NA CASSPVGQGRNGYTF TGTGCCAGCTCACCTGTCGGCCAGGGGCGTAATGGCTACACCTTC
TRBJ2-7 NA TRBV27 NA CASSLTALNEQYF TGTGCCAGCAGTTTGACCGCCCTAAACGAGCAGTACTTC
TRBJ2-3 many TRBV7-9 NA CASGDGRSSTDTQYF TGTGCCAGCGGTGATGGACGGTCTAGCACAGATACGCAGTATTTT
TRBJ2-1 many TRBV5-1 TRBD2 CASSSGGGGNEQFF TGCGCCAGCAGCTCCGGCGGCGGGGGGAATGAGCAGTTCTTC
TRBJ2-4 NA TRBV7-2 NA CASSSGPGDIQYF TGTGCCAGCAGCTCAGGACCAGGAGACATTCAGTACTTC
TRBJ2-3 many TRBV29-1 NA CSVGPTWGDTQYF TGCAGCGTTGGACCAACTTGGGGGGATACGCAGTATTTT
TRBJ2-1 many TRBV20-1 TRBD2 CSPWGGSYNEQFF TGCAGTCCCTGGGGGGGGAGCTACAATGAGCAGTTCTTC
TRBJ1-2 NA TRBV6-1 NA CAGSSGLGYGYTF TGTGCCGGCTCCTCAGGGCTTGGCTATGGCTACACCTTC
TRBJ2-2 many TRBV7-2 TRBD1 CASRLQGPGELFF TGTGCCAGCAGGTTACAGGGGCCCGGGGAGCTGTTTTTT
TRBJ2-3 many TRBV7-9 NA CASSPIPGGVQDTQYF TGTGCCAGCAGCCCGATCCCTGGCGGGGTTCAAGATACGCAGTATTTT
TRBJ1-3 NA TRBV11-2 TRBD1 CASSSRDRLLAGNTIYF TGTGCCAGCAGTTCCCGGGACAGGCTTTTAGCCGGAAACACCATATATTTT
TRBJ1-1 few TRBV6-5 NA CASSSMTEAFF TGTGCCAGCAGTTCCATGACAGAAGCTTTCTTT
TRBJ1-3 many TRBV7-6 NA CASSLATIGNTIYF TGTGCCAGCAGCTTAGCGACAATTGGAAACACCATATATTTT
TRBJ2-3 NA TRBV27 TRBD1 CASSLQGTGFTDTQYF TGTGCCAGCAGTTTACAAGGGACAGGGTTCACAGATACGCAGTATTTT
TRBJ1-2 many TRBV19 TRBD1 CASSRQGWNYGYTF TGTGCCAGTAGTAGACAGGGTTGGAACTATGGCTACACCTTC
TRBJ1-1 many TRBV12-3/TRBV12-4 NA CASRGGGDTEAFF TGTGCCAGCAGGGGGGGAGGGGACACTGAAGCTTTCTTT
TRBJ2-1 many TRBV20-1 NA CSARDDGGHSYNEQFF TGCAGTGCTAGAGACGACGGGGGCCACTCCTACAATGAGCAGTTCTTC
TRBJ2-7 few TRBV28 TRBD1 CASKSAAGTGYEQYF TGTGCCAGCAAATCCGCAGCCGGGACAGGTTACGAGCAGTACTTC